This T cell receptor beta chain was captured by sequencing in a study of shared clonotypes between healthy human individuals. Among the donors, all were Caucasian adults who lived in Nashville, Tennessee. Memory CD4+ cells were the fraction left after CD45RA+ naive selection. TCRdb keeps only in-frame clones here, not all; method: immunoSEQ multiplex PCR. The sample records some 900,000 clones, roughly 72% being singletons. Germline V gene lookup returns CDR1 SGHRS and CDR2 YFSETQ. This CDR3 has 14 residues. The V end was cut by 3 bases, the J end by 6 bases, with 15 bases between. Sequenced material: memory CD4+ T cells sorted from blood. The sample's subset: CD45RA-negative fraction. The sequence was obtained from a man between 18 and 29 years old in good health. The rearrangement joins TRBV5-1 to TRBJ1-1; the D gene is possibly TRBD1 (5 bases). The CDR3, as DNA: TGCGCCAGCAGCTCCGGGACCTCAAGCCCTGAAGCTTTCTTT. Translated, it gives CASSSGTSSPEAFF.